This is a list of T cell receptor beta chains from one sample in a study of shared clonotypes between healthy human individuals. Clones were read by immunoSEQ multiplex PCR, and TCRdb kept only the in-frame ones, dropping some. This table holds millions of clones, around 90% found once. Material for sequencing was naive CD4+ T cells sorted from blood. Every receptor here comes from a man between 18 and 29 years old in good health. Both conserved end residues are trimmed from each CDR3.

TRBJ1-5 | TRBV7-2 | ASSLETGNQPQH
TRBJ1-5 | TRBV6-1 | ASMAGWSWNQPQH
TRBJ2-3 | TRBV6-1 | ASSSTDLGADTQY
TRBJ2-3 | TRBV7-2 | ASKRQGLADTQY
TRBJ1-1 | TRBV5-4 | ASSSPGQGHTEAF
TRBJ1-3 | TRBV4-1 | ASSEKEVSSGVSGNTIY
TRBJ2-2 | TRBV5-1 | ASSPPLAGDNTGELF
TRBJ2-2 | TRBV7-9 | ASSPGRLAGNTGELF
TRBJ2-7 | TRBV10-3 | AISRVGTSTYEQY
TRBJ1-1 | TRBV19 | ASSIDLRYTEAF
TRBJ2-7 | TRBV5-1 | ASSLLGQGYEQY
TRBJ1-2 | TRBV30 | AWSVNPSWEPANYGYT
TRBJ1-5 | TRBV10-3 | AIRDPVGPGNQPQH
TRBJ1-3 | TRBV4-3 | ASSYQGTSGNTIY
TRBJ1-5 | TRBV10-1 | ASSESTGGQPQH
TRBJ2-2 | TRBV28 | ASSYPVLGLGGELF
TRBJ1-4 | TRBV28 | ASSFNRGISEKLF
TRBJ2-7 | TRBV2 | ASSASSLGGNEQY
TRBJ1-1 | TRBV6-1 | ASSPDREAF
TRBJ2-1 | TRBV30 | AWSVAGGPKEQF
TRBJ1-6 | TRBV10-3 | AIAQGADSPLH
TRBJ2-5 | TRBV2 | ASSEALHVSGRGLETQY
TRBJ2-5 | TRBV5-1 | ASSLANSGAETQY
TRBJ2-1 | TRBV29-1 | SVAGLAGGYYNEQF
TRBJ2-6 | TRBV6-6 | ASSYGGGNGANVLT
TRBJ1-5 | TRBV19 | ASKEQGRDNQPQH
TRBJ2-7 | TRBV11-2 | ASSLRDISSYEQY
TRBJ2-2 | TRBV10-3 | AISILAGGGELF
TRBJ2-7 | TRBV5-6 | ASSLRDRGVGEQY
TRBJ1-5 | TRBV6-5 | ARVRFQPQH
TRBJ2-6 | TRBV30 | AWSIGIAGANVLT
TRBJ1-2 | TRBV19 | ASSMGVLNYGYT
TRBJ1-6 | TRBV27 | ASSSAASDNSPLH
TRBJ1-2 | TRBV20-1 | SAGYGYT
TRBJ2-7 | TRBV30 | AWSVPHLTEQY
TRBJ2-3 | TRBV6-1 | ASSAGDHSTDTQY
TRBJ2-3 | TRBV30 | AWSVTLAAGTDTQY
TRBJ1-5 | TRBV5-6 | ASSFGQVSNQPQH
TRBJ1-5 | TRBV6-1 | ASSDGYAINQPQH
TRBJ1-2 | TRBV11-2 | ASSLGGQADGYT
TRBJ1-4 | TRBV4-1 | ASSQEDGRVNEKLF
TRBJ2-7 | TRBV21-1 | ASSSTGLAGILTSYEQY
TRBJ2-1 | TRBV18 | ASSPPSTLAGVYEQF
TRBJ2-4 | TRBV27 | ASSSTGTPVPKNIQY
TRBJ2-6 | TRBV1 | TSSQGPSGANVLT
TRBJ1-2 | TRBV6-5 | ASSSSDPNGYT
TRBJ2-7 | TRBV12-2 | ASRLAYPGQVILHQTYEQY
TRBJ1-4 | TRBV5-1 | ASSFATGNEKLF
TRBJ2-3 | TRBV7-2 | ASSLALGVSTDTQY
TRBJ1-6 | TRBV9 | ASSVDGAGNSPLH
TRBJ1-3 | TRBV27 | ASRTQGAGNTIY
TRBJ2-3 | TRBV6-1 | ASSAGLAGFTDTQY
TRBJ2-2 | TRBV5-4 | ASSLGRGEAGELF
TRBJ1-2 | TRBV6-5 | ASTGQGASYGYT
TRBJ2-7 | TRBV2 | ASRLIQGNSYAEQY
TRBJ2-1 | TRBV6-6 | ASSYGGRENEQF